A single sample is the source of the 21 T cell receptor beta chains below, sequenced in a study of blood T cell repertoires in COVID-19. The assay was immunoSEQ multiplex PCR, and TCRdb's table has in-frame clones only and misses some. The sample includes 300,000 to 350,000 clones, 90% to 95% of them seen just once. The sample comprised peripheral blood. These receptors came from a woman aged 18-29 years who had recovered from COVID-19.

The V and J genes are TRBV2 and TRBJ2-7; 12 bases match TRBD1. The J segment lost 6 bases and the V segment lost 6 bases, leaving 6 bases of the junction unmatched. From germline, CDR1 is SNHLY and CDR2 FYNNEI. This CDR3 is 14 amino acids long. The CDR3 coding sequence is TGTGCCAGCAGGGGGGGACAGGGGGCTCTCGAGCAGTACGTC. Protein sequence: CASRGGQGALEQYV.

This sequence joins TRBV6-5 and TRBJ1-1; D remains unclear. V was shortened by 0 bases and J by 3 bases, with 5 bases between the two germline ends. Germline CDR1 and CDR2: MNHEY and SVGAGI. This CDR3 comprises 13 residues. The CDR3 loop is CASSYSVDTEAFF. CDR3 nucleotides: TGTGCCAGCAGTTACTCTGTAGACACTGAAGCTTTCTTT.

CDR3 amino acids: CASSWVLTGRTEAFF. The CDR3, as DNA: TGTGCCAGCAGTTGGGTCTTGACAGGCAGGACTGAAGCTTTCTTT. This chain uses TRBV6-6 with TRBJ1-1, with TRBD1 as a possible D gene (6 bases). V shed 4 bases and J shed 5 bases, with 17 bases lying between them. There are 15 residues in the CDR3. Germline V gene sequence: CDR1 MNHNY, CDR2 SVGAGI (reference sequence).

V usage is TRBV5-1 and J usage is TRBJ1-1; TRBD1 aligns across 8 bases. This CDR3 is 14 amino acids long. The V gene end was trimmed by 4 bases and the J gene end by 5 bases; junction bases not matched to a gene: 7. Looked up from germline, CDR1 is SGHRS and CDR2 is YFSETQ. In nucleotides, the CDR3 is TGCGCCAGCAGCGCCGGACAGGGAGGGACTGAAGCTTTCTTT. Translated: CASSAGQGGTEAFF.

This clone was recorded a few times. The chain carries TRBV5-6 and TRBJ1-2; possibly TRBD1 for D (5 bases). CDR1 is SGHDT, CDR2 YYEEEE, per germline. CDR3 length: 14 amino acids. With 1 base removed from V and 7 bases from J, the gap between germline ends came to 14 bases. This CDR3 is CASSLFAGSAGYTF. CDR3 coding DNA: TGTGCCAGCAGCTTGTTTGCAGGGTCGGCTGGCTACACCTTC.

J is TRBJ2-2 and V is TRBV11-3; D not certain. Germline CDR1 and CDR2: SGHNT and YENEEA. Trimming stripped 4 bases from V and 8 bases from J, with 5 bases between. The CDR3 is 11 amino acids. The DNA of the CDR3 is TGTGCCAGCAGCTCGGTTGGGGAGCTGTTTTTT. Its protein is CASSSVGELFF.

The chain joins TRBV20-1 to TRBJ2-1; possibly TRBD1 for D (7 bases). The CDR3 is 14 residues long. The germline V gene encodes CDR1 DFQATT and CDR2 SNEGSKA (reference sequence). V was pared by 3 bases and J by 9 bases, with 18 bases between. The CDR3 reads CSASRGPRGVEQFF. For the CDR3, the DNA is TGCAGTGCTAGTAGAGGACCCAGGGGGGTTGAGCAGTTCTTC.

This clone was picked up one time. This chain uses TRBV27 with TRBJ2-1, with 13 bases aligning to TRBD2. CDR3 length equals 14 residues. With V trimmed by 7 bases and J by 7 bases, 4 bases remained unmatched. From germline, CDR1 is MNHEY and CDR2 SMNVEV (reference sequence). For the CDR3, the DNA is TGTGCCAGCAATCCACTAGCGGGAGGGAATGAGCAGTTCTTC. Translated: CASNPLAGGNEQFF.

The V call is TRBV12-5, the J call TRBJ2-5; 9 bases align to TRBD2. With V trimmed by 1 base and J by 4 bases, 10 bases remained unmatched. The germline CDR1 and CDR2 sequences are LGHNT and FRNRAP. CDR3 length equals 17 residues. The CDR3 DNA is TGTGCTAGTGGTTTGGGGATCGCGGGAGGGCTTTCAGAGACCCAGTACTTC. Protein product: CASGLGIAGGLSETQYF.

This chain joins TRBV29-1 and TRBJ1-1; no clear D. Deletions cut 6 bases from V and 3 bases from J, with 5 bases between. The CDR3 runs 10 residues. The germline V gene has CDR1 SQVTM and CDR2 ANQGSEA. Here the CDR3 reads CSVSDTEAFF. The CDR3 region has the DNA TGCAGCGTCTCAGACACTGAAGCTTTCTTT.

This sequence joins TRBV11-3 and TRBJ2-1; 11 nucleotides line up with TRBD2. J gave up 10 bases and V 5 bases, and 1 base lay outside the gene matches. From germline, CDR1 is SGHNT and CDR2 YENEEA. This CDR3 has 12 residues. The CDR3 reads CASSPSGREQFF. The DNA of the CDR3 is TGTGCCAGCAGCCCTAGCGGGAGGGAGCAGTTCTTC. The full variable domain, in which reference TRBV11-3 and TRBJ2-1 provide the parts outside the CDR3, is EAGVVQSPRYKIIEKKQPVAFWCNPISGHNTLYWYLQNLGQGPELLIRYENEEAVDDSQLPKDRFSAERLKGVDSTLKIQPAELGDSAVYLCASSPSGREQFFGPGTRLTVL.

The CDR3 DNA is TGTGCCTCTTTCTCCGGGACAGGGATTTCACCCCTCCACTTT. Residues: CASFSGTGISPLHF. J is TRBJ1-6 and V is TRBV28, with TRBD1 matching over 9 bases. Per the germline V gene, CDR1 is MDHEN and CDR2 is SYDVKM. V shed 11 bases and J 9 bases; nucleotides not matched to a gene: 11. This CDR3 contains 14 residues.

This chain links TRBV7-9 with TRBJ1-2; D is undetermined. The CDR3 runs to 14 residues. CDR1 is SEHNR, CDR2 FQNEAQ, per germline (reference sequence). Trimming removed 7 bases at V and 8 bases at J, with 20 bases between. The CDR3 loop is CASTLDGAGGGYTF. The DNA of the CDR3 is TGTGCCAGCACATTGGACGGAGCCGGCGGGGGCTACACCTTC. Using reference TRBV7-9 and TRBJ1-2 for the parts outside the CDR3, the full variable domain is DTGVSQNPRHKITKRGQNVTFRCDPISEHNRLYWYRQTLGQGPEFLTYFQNEAQLEKSRLLSDRFSAERPKGSFSTLEIQRTEQGDSAMYLCASTLDGAGGGYTFGSGTRLTVV.

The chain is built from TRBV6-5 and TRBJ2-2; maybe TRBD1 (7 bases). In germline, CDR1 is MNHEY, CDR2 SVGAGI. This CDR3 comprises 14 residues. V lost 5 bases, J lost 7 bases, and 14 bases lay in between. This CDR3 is CASSRQGGVGELFF. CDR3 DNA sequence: TGTGCCAGCAGTCGTCAGGGGGGTGTCGGGGAGCTGTTTTTT.

As DNA, the CDR3 is TGTGCCTGGAGCCCTGGGACAGGGTTCGGCTACACCTTC. The encoded protein is CAWSPGTGFGYTF. The rearrangement links TRBV30 to TRBJ1-2; 9 bases are a match to TRBD1. This CDR3 comprises 13 residues. V lost 3 bases, J lost 8 bases, and 7 bases stayed unmatched. The germline V gene has CDR1 GTSNPN and CDR2 SVGIG (reference sequence). The whole variable domain, remainder taken from reference TRBV30 and TRBJ1-2, is SQTIHQWPATLVQPVGSPLSLECTVEGTSNPNLYWYRQAAGRGLQLLFYSVGIGQISSEVPQNLSASRPQDRQFILSSKKLLLSDSGFYLCAWSPGTGFGYTFGSGTRLTVV.

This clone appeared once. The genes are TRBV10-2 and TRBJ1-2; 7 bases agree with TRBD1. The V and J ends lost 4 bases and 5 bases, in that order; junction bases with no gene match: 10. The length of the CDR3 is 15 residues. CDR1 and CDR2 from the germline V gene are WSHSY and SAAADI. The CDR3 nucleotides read TGCGCCAGCAGTGTGAACAGGGGTAGCGCATATGGCTACACCTTC. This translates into CASSVNRGSAYGYTF.

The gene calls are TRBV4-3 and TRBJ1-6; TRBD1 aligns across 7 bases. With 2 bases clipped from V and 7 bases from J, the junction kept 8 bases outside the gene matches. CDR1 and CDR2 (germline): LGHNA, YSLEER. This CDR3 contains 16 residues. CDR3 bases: TGCGCCAGCAGCCAAAAACCACCAGGGGGGAATTCACCCCTCCACTTT. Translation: CASSQKPPGGNSPLHF.

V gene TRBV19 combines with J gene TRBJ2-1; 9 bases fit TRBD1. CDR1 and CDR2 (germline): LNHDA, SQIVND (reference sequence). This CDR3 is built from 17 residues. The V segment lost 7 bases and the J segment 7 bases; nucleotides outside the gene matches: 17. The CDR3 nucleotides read TGTGCCAGTATGGGTAGGCACAGGGGGCGCGTAAGGAATGAGCAGTTCTTC. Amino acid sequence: CASMGRHRGRVRNEQFF. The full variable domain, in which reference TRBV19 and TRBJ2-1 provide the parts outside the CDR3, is DGGITQSPKYLFRKEGQNVTLSCEQNLNHDAMYWYRQDPGQGLRLIYYSQIVNDFQKGDIAEGYSVSREKKESFPLTVTSAQKNPTAFYLCASMGRHRGRVRNEQFFGPGTRLTVL.

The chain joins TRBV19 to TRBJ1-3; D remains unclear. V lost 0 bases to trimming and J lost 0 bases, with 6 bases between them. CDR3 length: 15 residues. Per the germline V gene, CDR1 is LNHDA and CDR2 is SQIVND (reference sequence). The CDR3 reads CASSIDLSSGNTIYF. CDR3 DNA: TGTGCCAGTAGTATAGATCTTAGCTCTGGAAACACCATATATTTT.

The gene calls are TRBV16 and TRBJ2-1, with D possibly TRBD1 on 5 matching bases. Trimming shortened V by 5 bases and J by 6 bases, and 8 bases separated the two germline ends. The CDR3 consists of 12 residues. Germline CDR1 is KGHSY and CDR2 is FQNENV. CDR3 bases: TGTGCCAGCAGCGACACAGGCAATGAGCAGTTCTTC. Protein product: CASSDTGNEQFF.

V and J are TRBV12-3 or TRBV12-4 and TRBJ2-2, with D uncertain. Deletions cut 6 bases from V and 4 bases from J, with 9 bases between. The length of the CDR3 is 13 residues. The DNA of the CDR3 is TGTGCCAGCAGATTCACTGGCACCGGGGAGCTGTTTTTT. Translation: CASRFTGTGELFF.